A single sample is the source of the 18 T cell receptor beta chains below, sequenced in a study of CD8+ T cells in alopecia areata. After isolation, RNA underwent reverse transcription to generate cDNA as the sequencing template. Sequenced by immunoSEQ multiplex PCR; TCRdb stores in-frame clones only, minus some. The sample holds approximately 110,000 clones, 50% to 65% seen once. Treatment given: oral pan-JAK inhibitor, 5-10 mg twice daily. The sample in question was CD4+ T cells sorted from blood, obtained at week 24, from a patient treated with tofacitinib. Receptors were obtained from a human donor with alopecia areata.

The chain combines TRBV29-1 with TRBJ2-1, with TRBD2 identical over 8 bases. CDR3 length: 14 residues. Trimming at V came to 5 bases and at J to 5 bases, leaving 8 bases not matched to a gene. Germline V gene data show CDR1 as SQVTM and CDR2 as ANQGSEA. CDR3 region: CSVSRLARDNEQFF. As DNA, the CDR3 is TGCAGCGTTTCAAGACTAGCGAGGGACAATGAGCAGTTCTTC.

This chain uses TRBV29-1 with TRBJ1-1; weak D call: TRBD1 (6 bases). Germline assignment: CDR1 SQVTM and CDR2 ANQGSEA. Deletions cut 6 bases from V and 4 bases from J, with 15 bases between. The CDR3 length is 13 residues. DNA for the CDR3: TGCAGCGTCCTGGGGGGAGGGGGCACTGAAGCTTTCTTT. It encodes CSVLGGGGTEAFF.

This clone was recorded only once. The chain couples TRBV18 to TRBJ2-7; D gene uncertain. The germline CDR1 and CDR2 sequences are KGHSH and LQKENI. With 4 bases removed from V and 5 bases from J, the gap between germline ends came to 9 bases. The CDR3 contains 12 residues. In nucleotides, the CDR3 is TGTGCCAGCTCACTCACCCGTGACGAGCAGTACTTC. Translated, it gives CASSLTRDEQYF.

The sample holds a few counts of this clone. Additional DNA sequences in this sample encode the identical CDR3. This chain uses TRBV29-1 with TRBJ2-1; 7 bases are shared with TRBD1. Germline trimming cut 4 bases from V and 0 bases from J; bases unmatched to any gene: 3. The CDR3 is 14 amino acids. Germline V gene lookup returns CDR1 SQVTM and CDR2 ANQGSEA. CDR3 sequence reads: CSVVRGSSYNEQFF. DNA of the CDR3: TGCAGCGTTGTCAGGGGGTCCTCCTACAATGAGCAGTTCTTC.

This rearrangement joins TRBV5-8 to TRBJ2-7; D is possibly TRBD2 (7 bases). The CDR3 is made up of 15 amino acids. Trimming cost V 2 bases and J 3 bases, with 15 bases left between them. Germline V gives CDR1 SGHTS, CDR2 YDEGEE. CDR3 sequence (DNA): TGTGCCAGCAGCTTAGGGGCGGGGGCCGGCTACGAGCAGTACTTC. It encodes CASSLGAGAGYEQYF.

This clone was detected only a few times. The CDR3 sequence is CSVMDRMNTEAFF. The CDR3 region has the DNA TGCAGCGTGATGGACAGGATGAACACTGAAGCTTTCTTT. The chain recombines TRBV29-1 with TRBJ1-1, with TRBD1 matching 7 bases. Germline trimming cut 6 bases from V and 0 bases from J; bases unmatched to any gene: 4. This CDR3 has 13 amino acids. Germline CDR1 SQVTM, CDR2 ANQGSEA.

This rearrangement joins TRBV11-2 to TRBJ2-2; the D is unclear. This CDR3 region has 16 residues. The V and J ends lost 6 bases and 0 bases respectively, with 14 bases between them. Germline V gene data show CDR1 as SGHAT and CDR2 as FQNNGV. The DNA of the CDR3 is TGTGCCAGCAGTTTCCAGATAACCGCGAACACCGGGGAGCTGTTTTTT. It yields the protein CASSFQITANTGELFF.

The sample holds one count of this clone. V is TRBV6-5 and J is TRBJ2-3; TRBD2 matches at 9 bases. From germline, CDR1 is MNHEY and CDR2 SVGAGI. This CDR3 contains 15 residues. The J segment lost 4 bases and the V segment lost 8 bases, leaving 10 bases of the junction unmatched. The DNA for the CDR3 is TGTGCCAGCTCGGTGGGCGGGGGGGCAGCAGATACGCAGTATTTT. The encoded protein is CASSVGGGAADTQYF.

The genes are TRBV2 and TRBJ2-7; unclear D gene. CDR1 SNHLY and CDR2 FYNNEI come from the germline V gene. Trimming removed 2 bases at V and 2 bases at J, with 4 bases between. The CDR3 is made up of 12 amino acids. The CDR3, as DNA: TGTGCCAGCAGTGAAATAGCCTACGAGCAGTACTTC. This encodes CASSEIAYEQYF.

CDR3 residues: CASSLIATYEQYF. The CDR3 DNA reads as TGTGCCAGCAGCTTAATAGCTACCTACGAGCAGTACTTC. The chain uses TRBV5-6 and TRBJ2-7, with unresolved D. Trimming took 2 bases from V and 2 from J, leaving 8 bases between them. In germline, CDR1 is SGHDT, CDR2 YYEEEE. This CDR3 is 13 amino acids long.

The rearrangement joins TRBV29-1 to TRBJ1-2; 8 nucleotides match TRBD1. The CDR3 is made up of 14 amino acids. Per the germline V gene, CDR1 is SQVTM and CDR2 is ANQGSEA. The ends lost 7 bases at V and 6 bases at J; junction bases unmatched: 13. CDR3 coding DNA: TGCAGCGCTAGGGTCAGGGGGCTTGGGGATGGCTACACCTTC. This codes for CSARVRGLGDGYTF.

The rearrangement uses TRBV28 and TRBJ1-1, with D uncertain. CDR1 and CDR2 from the germline V gene are MDHEN and SYDVKM. CDR3 length: 15 amino acids. Deletions cut 6 bases from V and 5 bases from J, with 19 bases between. CDR3 sequence reads: CASSPWEEMGTEAFF. DNA for the CDR3: TGTGCCAGCAGCCCCTGGGAGGAGATGGGAACTGAAGCTTTCTTT.

J is TRBJ2-5 and V is TRBV29-1, with D possibly being TRBD2 (6 bases). Germline CDR1 is SQVTM and CDR2 is ANQGSEA. The V end was cut by 6 bases, the J end by 4 bases, with 24 bases between. The length of the CDR3 is 16 residues. The CDR3 DNA reads as TGCAGCGTGTACTGGGCGACAGCAGGGCGGGGAGAGACCCAGTACTTC. Protein: CSVYWATAGRGETQYF.

The rearrangement links TRBV5-4 to TRBJ1-2, with D perhaps TRBD1 (6 bases). The CDR3 contains 14 residues. V lost 5 bases and J 6 bases, leaving 17 bases between the germline ends. Germline CDR1 is SGHNT and CDR2 is YYREEE (reference sequence). The DNA of the CDR3 is TGTGCCAGCAGATTACTCCAGGGGAACAATGGCTACACCTTC. It encodes CASRLLQGNNGYTF.

V gene TRBV7-6 combines with J gene TRBJ2-5; unclear D gene. Per germline, CDR1 SGHVS and CDR2 FNYEAQ. Trimming cost V 1 base and J 1 base, with 7 bases left between them. This CDR3 is built from 14 residues. CDR3 residues: CASSLGTTQETQYF. The CDR3 DNA is TGTGCCAGCAGCTTAGGGACCACCCAAGAGACCCAGTACTTC.

This clone has just a few counts. The rearrangement joins TRBV5-1 to TRBJ2-1, with 10 bases that match TRBD2. The CDR3 extends over 14 amino acids. Trimming cost V 4 bases and J 2 bases; bases outside gene matches: 0. Germline values: CDR1 SGHRS, CDR2 YFSETQ. CDR3 nucleotides: TGCGCCAGCAGCAGCGGGGGGGCCTACAATGAGCAGTTCTTC. Its protein product is CASSSGGAYNEQFF. Supplemented by reference TRBV5-1 and TRBJ2-1, the full variable domain reads KAGVTQTPRYLIKTRGQQVTLSCSPISGHRSVSWYQQTPGQGLQFLFEYFSETQRNKGNFPGRFSGRQFSNSRSEMNVSTLELGDSALYLCASSSGGAYNEQFFGPGTRLTVL.

V and J are TRBV7-2 and TRBJ2-2; 8 bases are a match to TRBD2. V was clipped by 3 bases and J by 5 bases; unmatched bases: 8. The CDR3 is 16 amino acids. The V gene's germline CDR1 is SGHTA and CDR2 FQGNSA. For the CDR3, the DNA is TGTGCCAGCAGCTTGGTATCAGCGGGGGTGACCGGGGAGCTGTTTTTT. Amino acid sequence: CASSLVSAGVTGELFF.

The chain links TRBV5-6 to TRBJ2-5, with 8 nucleotides matching TRBD1. The germline V gene encodes CDR1 SGHDT and CDR2 YYEEEE. This CDR3 comprises 15 residues. The junction had 3 bases not matched to a gene; V was cut back by 0 bases and J by 2 bases. The CDR3 DNA is TGTGCCAGCAGCTTGGGACAGGGGTGGCAAGAGACCCAGTACTTC. Translation gives CASSLGQGWQETQYF.